What follows describes a single TCR beta chain. Its antigen remains unidentified. The identical CDR3 is also encoded by other nucleotide sequences in the sample. The sample comes from a study of cytomegalovirus exposure and HLA in healthy donors. General study points: Most TCR sequences were seen very rarely across donors, but some public TCRs occurred in many. Immune exposure information available was restricted to CMV serostatus.

PCR primers comprised 60 Vbeta and 13 Jbeta primers. Assay: immunoSEQ multiplex PCR; the TCRdb copy retains only in-frame clones and omits some. The table has approximately 150,000 clones, around four fifths seen once. The donors were healthy bone marrow donors. CDR1 and CDR2 from the germline V gene are DFQATT and SNEGSKA (reference sequence). This CDR3 is built from 11 residues. Trimming shortened V by 6 bases and J by 5 bases, and 10 bases separated the two germline ends. The specimen sequenced was PBMCs. The V call is TRBV20-1, the J call TRBJ2-5; maybe TRBD1 (5 bases). This TCR derives from a young man in good health and CMV-seronegative. The CDR3 spells CSATGGETQYF. CDR3 DNA sequence: TGCAGTGCAACAGGTGGGGAGACCCAGTACTTC.